This TCR beta chain was retrieved from a study of regulatory T cells in long-lasting Graves disease (dated by TCRdb to 2020 to 2023). General notes on the study: Persistent Graves' disease was defined as antithyroid drug treatment for over 5 years with persistently positive TSH receptor autoantibodies. The study was conducted in China and was registered as a clinical trial. Persistent Graves' disease patients were compared with newly diagnosed Graves' disease patients by peripheral blood TCR sequencing and RNA sequencing. Persistent Graves' disease patients in the clinical cohort had taken antithyroid drugs for 8 to 12 years on average. A total of roughly 35 samples were covered by TCR sequencing, comprising 13 persistent and approximately 20 newly diagnosed Graves' disease patients. Broader findings and caveats from the paper: Peripheral blood alone was examined, since thyroid tissue, which constituted the primary lesion, could not be accessed. Preferential use of TRBV28, TRBJ1-2 and TRBJ2-5 was observed in persistent disease, whereas TRBV20-1 and TRBJ2-1 were favored in newly diagnosed disease. Lower TCR Shannon entropy and fewer highly expanded clones were observed in persistent Graves' disease patients than in newly diagnosed patients, which suggested clonal expansion. Sequencing and analysis were restricted to the TCR beta chain. As a limitation, the authors acknowledged that the small sample size may reduce accuracy. More public clonotypes were shared among persistent patients (roughly 2,900) than among newly diagnosed patients (approximately 1,000).

The method was multiplex PCR. This sample was sequenced with an Illumina HiSeq 4000. To build TCR beta libraries, CDR3 regions were amplified by Arm-PCR using iRepertoire HTBI primers. PCR products were gel purified before sequencing. Concerning the study's data processing: Across samples, around 62 TRBV and 15 or so TRBJ segments were identified and used for gene usage analysis of CDR3 amino acid clonotypes. COPE and FqMerger were used to merge filtered high-quality paired reads into contigs. Contigs were aligned with BLAST to IMGT TRBV, TRBD and TRBJ reference genes, and CDR3 was defined per IMGT. Any clonotype with a frequency above 0.1% was classified as a highly expanded clone. Repertoire diversity was measured by Shannon entropy, and V-J evenness by the Gini coefficient. Public clonotypes were defined as clonotypes shared by more than one individual. Through fastp at Q25 and MiXCR, TCRdb rebuilt clones from the public reads, retaining in-frame beta chains. Under each unique CDR3 protein, matching rows form one entry showing the most common genes and DNA. What appears here as the V and J calls and clone size reflects TCRdb's work, not the paper's. Here the sample has 700,000 or so distinct CDR3 sequences; about 32% occur a single time. Jointly, the top ten make up around 42% of the sample.

Read against the paper, the sample's time point label means: persistent/refractory GD, antithyroid drugs over 5 years with positive TRAb. For both TCR sequencing and RNA sequencing, RNA was extracted from PBMCs in TRIzol. The diagnosis of Graves' disease was made according to American Thyroid Association guidelines. The patients came from an endocrinology department in Xi'an, China. Each patient gave 8.5 to 9.5 milliliters of peripheral blood, collected in an EDTA anticoagulant tube. PBMCs were isolated by Ficoll Paque Plus density gradient separation without further T cell sorting. An Agilent 2100 Bioanalyzer and agarose gel were used to assess RNA quality, and a NanoDrop 2000 was used to measure RNA concentration. The CDR3 contains 16 residues, cysteine and phenylalanine counted. The kept DNA is CDR3 alone, 48 bases in frame from the first base. CDR1 and CDR2 are read off the germline V gene as SGHTA and FQGTGA. V is cut by 2 bases and J by 3 bases, and the space between the germline ends is 17 bases.

A word on this clonotype: The antigen it binds to is not known. No per-base quality is available; no much larger clone lies one base away.

The receptor chain draws on TRBV7-3 and TRBJ2-7; the D gene remains uncertain. This receptor was identified in a female donor with Graves disease. The source was peripheral blood mononuclear cells (PBMCs), collected when the disease was refractory, from a patient treated with antithyroid drugs. This receptor carries the CDR3 CASSLGPLETGYEQYF. The DNA reads TGTGCCAGCAGCTTAGGACCCCTAGAGACGGGCTACGAGCAGTACTTC.